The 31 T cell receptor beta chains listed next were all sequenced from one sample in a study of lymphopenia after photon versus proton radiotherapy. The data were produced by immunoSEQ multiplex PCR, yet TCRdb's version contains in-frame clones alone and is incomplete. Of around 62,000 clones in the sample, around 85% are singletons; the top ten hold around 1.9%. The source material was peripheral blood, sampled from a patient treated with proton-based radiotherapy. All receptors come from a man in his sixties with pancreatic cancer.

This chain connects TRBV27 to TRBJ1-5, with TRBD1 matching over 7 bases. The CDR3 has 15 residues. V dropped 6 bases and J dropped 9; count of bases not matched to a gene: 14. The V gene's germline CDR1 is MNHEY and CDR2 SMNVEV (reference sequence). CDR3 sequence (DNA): TGTGCCAGCAGACCCGGGACAGCCCGGAGGTCGCCCCAGCATTTT. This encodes CASRPGTARRSPQHF.

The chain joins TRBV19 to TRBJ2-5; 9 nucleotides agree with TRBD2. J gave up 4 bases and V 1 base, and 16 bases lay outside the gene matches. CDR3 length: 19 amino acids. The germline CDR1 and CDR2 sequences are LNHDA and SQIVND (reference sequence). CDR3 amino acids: CASSIGVFGASGTPETQYF. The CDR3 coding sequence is TGTGCCAGTAGTATAGGAGTTTTCGGGGCTAGCGGGACCCCAGAGACCCAGTACTTC.

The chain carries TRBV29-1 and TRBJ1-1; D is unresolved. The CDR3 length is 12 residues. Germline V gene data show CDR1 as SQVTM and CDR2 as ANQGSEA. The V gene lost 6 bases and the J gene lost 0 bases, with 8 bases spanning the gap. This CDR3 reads CSVAFMNTEAFF. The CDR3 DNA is TGCAGCGTAGCTTTCATGAACACTGAAGCTTTCTTT.

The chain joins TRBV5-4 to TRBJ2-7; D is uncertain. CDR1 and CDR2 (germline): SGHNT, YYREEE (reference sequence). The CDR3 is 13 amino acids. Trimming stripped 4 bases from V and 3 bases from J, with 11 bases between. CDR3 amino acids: CASSPQNRYEQYF. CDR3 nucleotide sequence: TGTGCCAGCAGCCCCCAGAATCGCTACGAGCAGTACTTC.

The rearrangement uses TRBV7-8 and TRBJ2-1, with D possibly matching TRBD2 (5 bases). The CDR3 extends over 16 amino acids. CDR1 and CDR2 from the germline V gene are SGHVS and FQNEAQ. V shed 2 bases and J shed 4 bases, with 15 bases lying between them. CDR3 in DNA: TGTGCCAGCAGCTTACTTTTTACGGGGAATTACAATGAGCAGTTCTTC. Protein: CASSLLFTGNYNEQFF.

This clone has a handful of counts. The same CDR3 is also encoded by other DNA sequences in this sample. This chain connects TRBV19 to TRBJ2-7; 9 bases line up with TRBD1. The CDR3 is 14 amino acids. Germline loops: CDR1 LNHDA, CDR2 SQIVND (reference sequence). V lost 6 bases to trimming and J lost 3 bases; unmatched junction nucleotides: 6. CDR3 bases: TGTGCCAGTAGCATGGGACAGGGAGGCTACGAGCAGTACTTC. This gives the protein CASSMGQGGYEQYF.

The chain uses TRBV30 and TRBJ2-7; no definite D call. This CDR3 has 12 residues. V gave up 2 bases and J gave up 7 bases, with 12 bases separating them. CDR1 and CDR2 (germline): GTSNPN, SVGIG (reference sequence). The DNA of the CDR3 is TGTGCCTGGAGTATTATGACGCCAGAGCAGTACTTC. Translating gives CAWSIMTPEQYF.

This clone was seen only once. The CDR3 protein is CASSFQGREQYF. CDR3 coding DNA: TGTGCCAGCAGTTTTCAGGGTAGGGAGCAGTACTTC. The V and J genes are TRBV5-5 and TRBJ2-7; the D gene is possibly TRBD1 (5 bases). From germline, CDR1 is SGHKS and CDR2 YYEKEE (reference sequence). V gave up 5 bases and J gave up 7 bases, with 13 bases separating them. This CDR3 region has 12 residues.

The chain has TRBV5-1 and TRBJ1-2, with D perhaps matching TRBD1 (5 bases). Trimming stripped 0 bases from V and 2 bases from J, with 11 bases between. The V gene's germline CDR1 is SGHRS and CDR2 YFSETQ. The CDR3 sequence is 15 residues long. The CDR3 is CASSLAGTPNYGYTF. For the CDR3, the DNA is TGCGCCAGCAGCTTGGCCGGGACGCCCAACTATGGCTACACCTTC.

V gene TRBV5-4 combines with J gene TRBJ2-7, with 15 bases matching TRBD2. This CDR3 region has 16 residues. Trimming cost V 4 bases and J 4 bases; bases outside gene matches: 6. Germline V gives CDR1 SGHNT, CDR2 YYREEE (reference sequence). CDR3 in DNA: TGTGCCAGCAGCGAAGGACTAGCGGGAGGGCGGTACGAGCAGTACTTC. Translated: CASSEGLAGGRYEQYF.

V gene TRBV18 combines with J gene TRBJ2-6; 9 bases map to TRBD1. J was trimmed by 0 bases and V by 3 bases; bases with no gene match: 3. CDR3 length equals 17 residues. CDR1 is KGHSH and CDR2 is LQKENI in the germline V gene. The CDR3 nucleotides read TGTGCCAGCTCACCCCCGGGACAGGGCTCTGGGGCCAACGTCCTGACTTTC. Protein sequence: CASSPPGQGSGANVLTF.

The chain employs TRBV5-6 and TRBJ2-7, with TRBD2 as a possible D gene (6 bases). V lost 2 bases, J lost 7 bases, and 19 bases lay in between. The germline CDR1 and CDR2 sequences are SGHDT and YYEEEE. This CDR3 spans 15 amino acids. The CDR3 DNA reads TGTGCCAGCAGCTTTAGGGAGGAGGGAACGGGTGAGCAGTACTTC. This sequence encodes CASSFREEGTGEQYF.

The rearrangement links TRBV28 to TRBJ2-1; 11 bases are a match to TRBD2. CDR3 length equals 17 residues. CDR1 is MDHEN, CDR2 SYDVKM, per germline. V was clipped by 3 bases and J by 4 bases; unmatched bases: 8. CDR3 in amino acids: CASSFFPSGRKYNEQFF. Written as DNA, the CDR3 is TGTGCCAGCAGTTTCTTCCCTAGCGGGAGGAAGTACAATGAGCAGTTCTTC.

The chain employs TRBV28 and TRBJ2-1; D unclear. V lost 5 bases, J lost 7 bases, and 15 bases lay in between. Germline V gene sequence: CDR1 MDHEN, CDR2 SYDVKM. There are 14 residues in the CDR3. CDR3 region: CASSLVRPMNEQFF. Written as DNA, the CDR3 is TGTGCCAGCAGTCTCGTACGACCTATGAATGAGCAGTTCTTC. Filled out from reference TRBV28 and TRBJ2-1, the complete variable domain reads DVKVTQSSRYLVKRTGEKVFLECVQDMDHENMFWYRQDPGLGLRLIYFSYDVKMKEKGDIPEGYSVSREKKERFSLILESASTNQTSMYLCASSLVRPMNEQFFGPGTRLTVL.

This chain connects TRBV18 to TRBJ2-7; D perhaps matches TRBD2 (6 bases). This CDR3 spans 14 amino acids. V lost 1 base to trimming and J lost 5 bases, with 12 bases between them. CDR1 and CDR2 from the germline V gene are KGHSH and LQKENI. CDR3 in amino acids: CASSPQLGGNEQYF. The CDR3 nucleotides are TGTGCCAGCTCACCACAACTCGGAGGGAACGAGCAGTACTTC.

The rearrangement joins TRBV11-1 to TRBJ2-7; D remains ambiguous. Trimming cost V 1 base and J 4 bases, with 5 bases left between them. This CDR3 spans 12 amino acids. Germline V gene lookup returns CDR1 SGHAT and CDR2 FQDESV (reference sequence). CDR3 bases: TGTGCCAGCAGCTTAGAAGGGTACGAGCAGTACTTC. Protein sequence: CASSLEGYEQYF.

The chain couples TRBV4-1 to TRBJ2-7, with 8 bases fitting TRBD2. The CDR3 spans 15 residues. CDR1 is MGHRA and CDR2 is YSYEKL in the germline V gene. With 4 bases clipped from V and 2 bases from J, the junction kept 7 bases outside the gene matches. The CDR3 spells CASSPSGTRAYEQYF. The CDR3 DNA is TGCGCCAGCAGCCCGTCCGGGACTAGAGCCTACGAGCAGTACTTC.

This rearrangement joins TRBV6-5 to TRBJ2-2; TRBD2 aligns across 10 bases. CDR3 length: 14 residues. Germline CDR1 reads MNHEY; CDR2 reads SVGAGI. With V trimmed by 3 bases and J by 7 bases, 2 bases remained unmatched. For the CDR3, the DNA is TGTGCCAGCAGTTATTCTAGCGGGAGCGGGGAGCTGTTTTTT. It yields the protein CASSYSSGSGELFF.

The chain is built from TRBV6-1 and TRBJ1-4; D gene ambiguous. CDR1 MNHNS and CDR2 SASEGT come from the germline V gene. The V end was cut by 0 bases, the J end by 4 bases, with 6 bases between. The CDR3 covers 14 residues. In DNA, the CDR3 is TGTGCCAGCAGTGAAGCGTTCATTAATGAAAAACTGTTTTTT. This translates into CASSEAFINEKLFF.

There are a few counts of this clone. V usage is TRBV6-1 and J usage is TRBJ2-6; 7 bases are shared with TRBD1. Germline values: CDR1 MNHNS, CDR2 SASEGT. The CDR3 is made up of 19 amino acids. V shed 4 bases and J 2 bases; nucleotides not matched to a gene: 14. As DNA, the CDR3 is TGTGCCAGCAGTGCAACGTTGGGGGACAGCAGGGCTGGGGCCAACGTCCTGACTTTC. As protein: CASSATLGDSRAGANVLTF.

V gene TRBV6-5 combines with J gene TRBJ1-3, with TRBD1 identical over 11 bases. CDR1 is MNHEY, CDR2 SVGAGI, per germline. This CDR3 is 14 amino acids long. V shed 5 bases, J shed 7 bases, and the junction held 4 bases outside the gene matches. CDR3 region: CASSAGTGGNTIYF. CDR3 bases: TGTGCCAGCAGTGCCGGGACAGGGGGTAACACCATATATTTT.

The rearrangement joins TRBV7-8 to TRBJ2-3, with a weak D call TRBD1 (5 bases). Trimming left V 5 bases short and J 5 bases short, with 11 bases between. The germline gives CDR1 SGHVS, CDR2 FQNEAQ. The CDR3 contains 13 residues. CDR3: CASSRDRGDTQYF. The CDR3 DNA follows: TGTGCCAGCAGCCGCGACAGAGGAGATACGCAGTATTTT.

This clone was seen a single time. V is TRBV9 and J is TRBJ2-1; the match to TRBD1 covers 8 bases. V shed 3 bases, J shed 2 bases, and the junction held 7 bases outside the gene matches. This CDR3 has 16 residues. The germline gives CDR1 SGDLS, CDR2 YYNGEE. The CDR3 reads CASSGRQGSTYNEQFF. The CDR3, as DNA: TGTGCCAGCAGCGGACGACAGGGGTCCACCTACAATGAGCAGTTCTTC.

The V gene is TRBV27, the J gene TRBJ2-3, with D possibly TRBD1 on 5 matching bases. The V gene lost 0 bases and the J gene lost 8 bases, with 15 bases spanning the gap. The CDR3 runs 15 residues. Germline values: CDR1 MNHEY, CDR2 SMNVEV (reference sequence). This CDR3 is CASSLSQGLGATQYF. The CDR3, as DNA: TGTGCCAGCAGTTTATCGCAAGGGCTTGGGGCTACGCAGTATTTT.

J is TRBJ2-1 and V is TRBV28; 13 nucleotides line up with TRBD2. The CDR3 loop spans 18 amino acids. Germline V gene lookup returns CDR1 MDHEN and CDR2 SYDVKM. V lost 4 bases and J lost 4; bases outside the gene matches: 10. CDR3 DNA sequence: TGTGCCAGCAGTTCGTGGACTAGCGGGAGCACGCTATACAATGAGCAGTTCTTC. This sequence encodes CASSSWTSGSTLYNEQFF.

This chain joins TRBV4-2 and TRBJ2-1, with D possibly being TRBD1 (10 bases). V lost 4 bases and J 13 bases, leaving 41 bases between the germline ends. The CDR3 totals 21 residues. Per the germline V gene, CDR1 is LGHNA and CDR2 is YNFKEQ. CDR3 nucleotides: TGTGCCAGCAGCCGTAGACAGAAAACTCCGGGGACAGGGGTAAGCGGGAGGTATCAGTTCTTC. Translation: CASSRRQKTPGTGVSGRYQFF.

The CDR3 is CASSLEWEGKTQYF. The CDR3 DNA reads TGTGCCAGCAGCTTAGAGTGGGAGGGAAAGACCCAGTACTTC. The chain employs TRBV7-2 and TRBJ2-5; the match to TRBD2 covers 7 bases. CDR1 and CDR2 (germline): SGHTA, FQGNSA. The junction had 5 bases not matched to a gene; V was cut back by 1 base and J by 6 bases. The CDR3 is 14 residues long.

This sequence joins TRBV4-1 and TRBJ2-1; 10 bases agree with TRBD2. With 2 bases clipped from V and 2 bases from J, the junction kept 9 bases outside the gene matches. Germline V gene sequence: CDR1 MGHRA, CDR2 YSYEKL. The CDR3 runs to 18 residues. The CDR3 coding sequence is TGCGCCAGCAGCCAATCTGGGGTTGGACTAGCGGCCTACAATGAGCAGTTCTTC. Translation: CASSQSGVGLAAYNEQFF.

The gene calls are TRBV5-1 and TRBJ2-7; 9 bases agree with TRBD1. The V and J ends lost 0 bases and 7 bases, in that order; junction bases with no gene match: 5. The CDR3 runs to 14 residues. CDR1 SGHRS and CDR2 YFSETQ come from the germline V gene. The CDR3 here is CASSLDLGTGEQYF. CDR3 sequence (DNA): TGCGCCAGCAGCTTGGACCTCGGGACAGGGGAGCAGTACTTC.

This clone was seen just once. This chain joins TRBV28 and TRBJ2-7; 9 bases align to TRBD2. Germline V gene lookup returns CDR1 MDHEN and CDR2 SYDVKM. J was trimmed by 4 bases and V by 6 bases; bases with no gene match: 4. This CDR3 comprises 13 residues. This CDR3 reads CASRASGTYEQYF. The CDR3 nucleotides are TGTGCCAGCAGGGCTAGCGGGACTTACGAGCAGTACTTC.

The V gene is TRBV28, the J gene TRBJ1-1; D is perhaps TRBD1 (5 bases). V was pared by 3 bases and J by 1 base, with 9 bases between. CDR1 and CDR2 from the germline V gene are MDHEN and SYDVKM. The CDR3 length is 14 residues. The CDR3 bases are TGTGCCAGCAGTTTCCGGGGGAGGAACACTGAAGCTTTCTTT. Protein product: CASSFRGRNTEAFF.